This paragraph covers one TCR beta chain sequence. No antigen is known for it. This sample is part of a study of vaccination and CD4 T cells after COVID-19. On the study more broadly: Post-vaccination specimens were collected at a median of approximately 74 days following dose two (range 14 to 241). Overlapping SARS-CoV-2, HCoV-NL63, HCoV-OC43 and HCoV-229E spike peptides were used to stimulate cells.

Regarding treatment: approximately nine-day PBMC culture with coronavirus spike peptide pools or control peptides (ViraFEST assay). TCRs were sequenced by ViraFEST after antigen-specific T cells had been expanded with peptide pools. Cultured CD4+ T cell DNA underwent sequencing with the Oncomine TCR Beta short-read assay. TCRdb re-called the PCR reads through MiXCR, storing one row per CDR3 protein. This sample has some 11,000 distinct CDR3 sequences, with around 40% found just once. J was trimmed by 2 bases and V by 1 base; bases with no gene match: 8. The CDR3 loop spans 17 amino acids. Germline V CDR1 and CDR2: SNHLY, FYNNEI.

The sequence was collected from a human donor who had recovered from COVID-19. The chain recombines TRBV2 with TRBJ2-3, with 8 bases identical to TRBD2. The sequenced sample was CD4+ T cells from blood, cultured in vitro. CDR3 coding DNA: TGTGCCAGCAGTGAAGACCCGAGCGGGGGCGCCACAGATACGCAGTATTTT. Translating it yields CASSEDPSGGATDTQYF.